This TCR beta chain was identified in a study of vaccination effects on CD4 cells after COVID-19 (dated by TCRdb to 2022 to 2024). Describing the broader study: Each participant received two doses of an mRNA SARS-CoV-2 vaccine, either BNT162b2 or mRNA-1273. The full study included 10 to 11 COVID-19 convalescent patients and a handful of SARS-CoV-2-naive healthy vaccine recipients. Pre-vaccine samples from a couple of convalescent patients were drawn 16 days and one week before the first dose, 142 and 148 days after COVID-19 diagnosis. In the study, cultures from other donors were sequenced using the Oncomine TCR Beta short-read assay on an Illumina iSeq 100. SARS-CoV-2 spike-specific CD4+ TCR repertoires from before and after mRNA vaccination were compared in COVID-19 convalescent patients and in infection-naive vaccine recipients. What the research found in general, with its limitations: Among convalescent patients, the spike-reactive repertoire after vaccination was made up mainly of new vaccine-induced clones that were largely distinct from the clones induced by infection. The study was limited by a small number of convalescent patients, and early post-infection timepoints were lacking. Both infection-induced and vaccine-induced clones contracted markedly at late post-vaccination timepoints, which is consistent with waning T cell responses.

The library was made by the immunoSEQ multiplex PCR assay. DNA from the CD4+ T cells that had been cultured and isolated underwent TCR beta CDR3 sequencing. On the authors' methods: Non-productive TCR sequences were removed and reads were trimmed to the CDR3 region, keeping CDR3s of at least 7 amino acids. The MANAFEST web app was used to pick out antigen-specific clonotypes by comparing their expansion in peptide wells with that in reference cultures. To count as positive, a clone had to show expansion at FDR<0.05 compared with the reference and with all other wells, an odds ratio above 5, and a frequency above 0.1% in two replicate wells. Clonotypes significantly expanded in SARS-CoV-2 spike wells and in at least one common cold coronavirus spike condition were defined as cross-reactive. CDR3 similarity was assessed by Levenshtein distance using the stringdist R package, and unrooted trees were constructed with ape in R 3.6.1. What TCRdb holds here is the immuneACCESS table cut down to in-frame rearrangements. Part of the clones is not present; checked against another copy, under half of the missing clones reflect an unresolved V gene, and the others are unexplained. D and trimming were read from the DNA, whereas the V and J calls and clone size are those reported in that table. For this sample the table gives tens of thousands of clones, of which about 77% were detected only once. The ten biggest clones cover about a fifth of the sample.

Details on this clone: Its cognate antigen has yet to be identified. Base qualities were left out, and no much larger clone turns up one base away.

V trim: 5 bases; J trim: 4 bases; unmatched bases: 5. The CDR3 has 15 amino acids, counting the end cysteine and phenylalanine. Left in the record is the CDR3 DNA by itself, 45 bases read in frame from the first base. For CDR1 and CDR2, the germline V gene lists MNHEY and SVGAGI. In the ViraFEST assay, PBMC were stimulated with viral peptide pools, and antigen-specific CD4+ T cell clonotypes were then identified by expansion using TCR sequencing. After 10 days of culture, CD4+ T cells were isolated with the EasySep CD4+ T cell isolation kit. Convalescent patients had PCR-confirmed SARS-CoV-2 infection between March and December 2020, before Alpha, Beta and Delta variants emerged in the United States. Under 2.5 million PBMC per well were cultured with 10 ug/ml peptides in IMDM containing approximately 4.7% human AB serum, roughly 9.5 IU/ml IL-2 and gentamicin. On days 3 and 7, half of the culture medium was replaced with fresh IL-2-containing medium. Unless noted otherwise, every peptide stimulation condition was cultured in triplicate wells. PBMC were separated from whole blood using Ficoll-Paque Plus gradient centrifugation and were then either cryopreserved at -140C or used fresh. The overlapping peptide pools covered the spike proteins of SARS-CoV-2 as well as those of the common cold coronaviruses HCoV-NL63, HCoV-OC43 and HCoV-229E. The QIAamp micro DNA kit was used to extract genomic DNA from the cultured CD4+ T cells.

The sequence was obtained from a human donor who had a prior SARS-CoV-2 infection. Rearrangement joined TRBV6-5 to TRBJ2-2; 9 nucleotides in the junction match TRBD1. The sequencing here drew on CD4+ T cells from PBMCs cultured with HCoV-NL63 spike peptides, taken before COVID-19 vaccination. The sample's cell subset or site label, decoded: HCoV-NL63 spike overlapping peptide pool stimulation. The CDR3: CASSRPTGGTGELFF. The nucleotides are TGTGCCAGCAGTCGACCGACAGGGGGCACCGGGGAGCTGTTTTTT.